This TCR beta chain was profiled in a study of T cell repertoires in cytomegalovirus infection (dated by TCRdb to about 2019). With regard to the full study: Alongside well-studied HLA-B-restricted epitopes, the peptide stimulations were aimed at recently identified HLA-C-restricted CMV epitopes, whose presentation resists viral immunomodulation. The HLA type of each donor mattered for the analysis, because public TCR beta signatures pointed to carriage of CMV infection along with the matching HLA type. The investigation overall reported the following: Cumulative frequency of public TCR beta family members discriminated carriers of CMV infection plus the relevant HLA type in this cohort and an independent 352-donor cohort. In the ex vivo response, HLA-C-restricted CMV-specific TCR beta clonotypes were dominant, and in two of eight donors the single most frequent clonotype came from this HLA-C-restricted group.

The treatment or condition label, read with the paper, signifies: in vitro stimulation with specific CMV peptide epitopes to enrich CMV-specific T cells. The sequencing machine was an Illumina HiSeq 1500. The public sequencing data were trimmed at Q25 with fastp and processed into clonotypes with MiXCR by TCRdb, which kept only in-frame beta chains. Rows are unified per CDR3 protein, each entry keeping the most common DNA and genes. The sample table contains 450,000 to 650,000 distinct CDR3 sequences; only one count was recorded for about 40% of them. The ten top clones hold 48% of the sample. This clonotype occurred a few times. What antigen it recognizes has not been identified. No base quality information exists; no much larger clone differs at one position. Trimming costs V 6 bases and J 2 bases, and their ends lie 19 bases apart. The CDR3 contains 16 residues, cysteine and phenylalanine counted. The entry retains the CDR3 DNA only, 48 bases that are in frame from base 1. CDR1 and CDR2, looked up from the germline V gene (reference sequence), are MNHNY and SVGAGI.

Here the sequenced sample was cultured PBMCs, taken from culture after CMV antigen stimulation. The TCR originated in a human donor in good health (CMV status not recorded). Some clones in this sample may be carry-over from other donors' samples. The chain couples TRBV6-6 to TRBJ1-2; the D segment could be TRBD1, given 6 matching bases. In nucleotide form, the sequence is TGTGCCAGCAGGCAGGGGAGCGGATGGACCAACTATGGCTACACCTTC. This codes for CASRQGSGWTNYGYTF.